A single sample gave rise to the 15 T cell receptor beta chains below, sequenced in a study of T cell changes during pregnancy in multiple sclerosis. Here immunoSEQ multiplex PCR was the method, and the copy in TCRdb shows in-frame clones only, minus some. In the table there are approximately 97,000 clones, 91% of which are singletons. The sample in question was peripheral blood, obtained after pregnancy. The source is a female donor in good health, enrolled as a control in a pregnancy study.

In nucleotides, the CDR3 is TGTGCCAGCAGCGCAGCGAGGGGGATGAGGGAGAATCAGCCCCAGCATTTT. Translation: CASSAARGMRENQPQHF. The genes are TRBV7-9 and TRBJ1-5; perhaps TRBD1 as D (6 bases). Germline V CDR1 and CDR2: SEHNR, FQNEAQ (reference sequence). Trimming took off 5 bases at V and 4 bases at J, with 21 bases between the two ends. CDR3 size: 17 residues. Variable domain in full (rest from reference TRBV7-9 and TRBJ1-5): DTGVSQNPRHKITKRGQNVTFRCDPISEHNRLYWYRQTLGQGPEFLTYFQNEAQLEKSRLLSDRFSAERPKGSFSTLEIQRTEQGDSAMYLCASSAARGMRENQPQHFGDGTRLSIL.

This sequence joins TRBV6-5 and TRBJ2-1; no firm D call. Germline V gene data show CDR1 as MNHEY and CDR2 as SVGAGI. Trimming stripped 2 bases from V and 0 bases from J, with 5 bases between. The CDR3 sequence is 14 residues long. For the CDR3, the DNA is TGTGCCAGCAGTTACCAGTACTCCTACAATGAGCAGTTCTTC. Translated: CASSYQYSYNEQFF.

V and J are TRBV7-3 and TRBJ2-4; 8 bases map to TRBD1. Germline CDR1 SGHTA, CDR2 FQGTGA. CDR3 size: 16 residues. V lost 5 bases to trimming and J lost 3 bases; unmatched junction nucleotides: 9. The CDR3 region has the DNA TGTGCCAGCAGCGCCTCAGGGGGCGGAAACAAAAACATTCAGTACTTC. It codes for CASSASGGGNKNIQYF.

The chain employs TRBV5-6 and TRBJ2-6; TRBD1 matches 7 bases. This CDR3 contains 18 residues. V lost 4 bases and J lost 0; bases outside the gene matches: 10. CDR1 and CDR2 from the germline V gene are SGHDT and YYEEEE. The CDR3: CASSLYRGRHSGANVLTF. CDR3 nucleotide sequence: TGTGCCAGCAGCCTGTACAGGGGCCGCCACTCTGGGGCCAACGTCCTGACTTTC.

The gene calls are TRBV28 and TRBJ1-2; D remains ambiguous. CDR1 and CDR2 (germline): MDHEN, SYDVKM. This CDR3 comprises 11 residues. V gave up 6 bases and J gave up 4 bases, with 6 bases separating them. DNA of the CDR3: TGTGCCAGCAGGGCTTCCTATGGCTACACCTTC. It codes for CASRASYGYTF.

The DNA of the CDR3 is TGTGCTAGTGCCGGGGAGACCCAGTACTTC. Its protein is CASAGETQYF. The chain is built from TRBV12-5 and TRBJ2-5; D not certain. V shed 7 bases and J shed 5 bases, with 5 bases lying between them. Germline V lookup: CDR1 LGHNT, CDR2 FRNRAP. The CDR3 has 10 residues. Looking up the rest from reference TRBV12-5 and TRBJ2-5 gives the full variable domain: DARVTQTPRHKVTEMGQEVTMRCQPILGHNTVFWYRQTMMQGLELLAYFRNRAPLDDSGMPKDRFSAEMPDATLATLKIQPSEPRDSAVYFCASAGETQYFGPGTRLLVL.

The rearrangement links TRBV4-2 to TRBJ2-2, with D possibly TRBD2 on 5 matching bases. V was clipped by 4 bases and J by 10 bases, with 13 bases between them. The CDR3 covers 13 residues. Germline lookup yields CDR1 LGHNA and CDR2 YNFKEQ. The CDR3 loop reads CASSPREEEELFF. DNA for the CDR3: TGTGCCAGCAGCCCCCGCGAGGAGGAGGAGCTGTTTTTT.

The chain employs TRBV7-2 and TRBJ2-1; tentative D call: TRBD1 (6 bases). The ends were cut back, 4 bases at V and 15 bases at J, with 16 bases in the middle. The CDR3 loop spans 12 amino acids. Germline CDR1 and CDR2: SGHTA and FQGNSA. The CDR3 DNA reads as TGTGCCAGCAGCTCTCCGGGACACAGGGCGTTCTTC. Protein: CASSSPGHRAFF.

V and J are TRBV7-2 and TRBJ1-5; D may be TRBD1 (5 bases). The germline CDR1 and CDR2 sequences are SGHTA and FQGNSA. The CDR3 extends over 15 amino acids. V lost 0 bases and J lost 2, with 8 bases in between. CDR3 residues: CASSLAGGGNQPQHF. DNA of the CDR3: TGTGCCAGCAGCTTAGCGGGGGGTGGCAATCAGCCCCAGCATTTT.

By frequency in the sample, this clone is medium-sized (0.01 to 0.1%). The V gene is TRBV4-2, the J gene TRBJ2-2, with D perhaps matching TRBD2 (6 bases). The V end was cut by 0 bases, the J end by 6 bases, with 14 bases between. The CDR3 runs 16 residues. Germline assignment: CDR1 LGHNA and CDR2 YNFKEQ. The CDR3 DNA is TGTGCCAGCAGCCAAGATCCTTACACGGGAGCCGGGGAGCTGTTTTTT. This codes for CASSQDPYTGAGELFF.

The chain joins TRBV18 to TRBJ2-1, with D perhaps TRBD2 (6 bases). The CDR3 runs 15 residues. V gave up 4 bases and J gave up 4 bases, with 14 bases separating them. CDR1 is KGHSH, CDR2 LQKENI, per germline. In DNA form, the CDR3 reads TGTGCCAGCTCACGGGCAGCGGGTTTATACAATGAGCAGTTCTTC. This translates into CASSRAAGLYNEQFF.

The chain links TRBV5-5 to TRBJ2-7, with D possibly matching TRBD1 (5 bases). The CDR3 has 12 residues. Germline CDR1 SGHKS, CDR2 YYEKEE (reference sequence). Between the trimmed V and J ends, which lost 4 bases and 6 bases, there was a span of 11 bases. This CDR3 reads CASSARQIEQYF. The CDR3 DNA follows: TGTGCCAGCAGCGCCCGACAGATCGAGCAGTACTTC.

The chain carries TRBV21-1 and TRBJ1-1; the D call in the table, TRBD1, was not verified against the DNA. TRBV21-1 is a listed pseudogene. This CDR3 contains 14 residues. This CDR3 is CATRQPKGNTEAFF. The CDR3 DNA is TGTGCCACTAGACAGCCAAAGGGGAACACTGAAGCTTTCTTT.

The chain couples TRBV2 to TRBJ1-3, with 7 bases matching TRBD1. The CDR3 length is 14 residues. Germline assignment: CDR1 SNHLY and CDR2 FYNNEI. V shed 7 bases, J shed 2 bases, and the junction held 5 bases outside the gene matches. CDR3 coding DNA: TGTGCCAGCACACAGGGGCCCGCTGGAAACACCATATATTTT. Encoded protein: CASTQGPAGNTIYF.

The CDR3 protein is CASSSQAGEIAGANVLTF. CDR3 in DNA: TGTGCCAGCAGCTCCCAAGCGGGGGAGATAGCTGGGGCCAACGTCCTGACTTTC. The chain is built from TRBV5-4 and TRBJ2-6; 8 bases line up with TRBD2. The J segment lost 2 bases and the V segment lost 3 bases, leaving 10 bases of the junction unmatched. CDR3 length: 18 residues. Germline CDR1 is SGHNT and CDR2 is YYREEE (reference sequence).